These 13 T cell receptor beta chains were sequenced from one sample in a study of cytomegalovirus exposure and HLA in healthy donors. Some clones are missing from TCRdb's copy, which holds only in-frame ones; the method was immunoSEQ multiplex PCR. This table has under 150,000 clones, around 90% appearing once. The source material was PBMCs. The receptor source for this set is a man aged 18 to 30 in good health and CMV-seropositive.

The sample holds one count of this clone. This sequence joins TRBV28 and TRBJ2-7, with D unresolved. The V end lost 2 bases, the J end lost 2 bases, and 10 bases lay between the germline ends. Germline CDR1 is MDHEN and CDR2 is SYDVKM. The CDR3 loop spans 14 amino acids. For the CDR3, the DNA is TGTGCCAGCAGTTTAGTAGACAATGCCTACGAGCAGTACTTC. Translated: CASSLVDNAYEQYF.

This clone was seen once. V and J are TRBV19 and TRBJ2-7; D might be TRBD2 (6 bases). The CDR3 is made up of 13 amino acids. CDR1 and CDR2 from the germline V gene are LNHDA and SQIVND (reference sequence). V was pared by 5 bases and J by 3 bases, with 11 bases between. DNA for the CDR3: TGTGCCAGTAGTGCGGGACTTTTCTACGAGCAGTACTTC. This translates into CASSAGLFYEQYF.

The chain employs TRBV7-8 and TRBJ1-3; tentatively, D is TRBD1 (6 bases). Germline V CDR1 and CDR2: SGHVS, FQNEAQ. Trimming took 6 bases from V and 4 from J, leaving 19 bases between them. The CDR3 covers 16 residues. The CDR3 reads CASSSRPGQTGNTIYF. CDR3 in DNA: TGTGCCAGCAGTTCCCGCCCGGGACAAACAGGAAACACCATATATTTT.

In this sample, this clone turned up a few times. CDR3 sequence (DNA): TGTGCCAGCAGCTCTGGGGCCCTGGATGGCTACACCTTC. Translation: CASSSGALDGYTF. The V gene is TRBV5-4, the J gene TRBJ1-2, with D tentatively TRBD1 (5 bases). The CDR3 has 13 residues. With 3 bases removed from V and 6 bases from J, the gap between germline ends came to 12 bases. Germline CDR1 reads SGHNT; CDR2 reads YYREEE (reference sequence).

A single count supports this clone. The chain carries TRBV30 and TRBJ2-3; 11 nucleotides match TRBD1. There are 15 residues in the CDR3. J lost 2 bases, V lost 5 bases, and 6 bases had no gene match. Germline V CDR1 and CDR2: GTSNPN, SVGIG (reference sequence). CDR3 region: CAWGQGALDTDTQYF. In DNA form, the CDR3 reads TGTGCCTGGGGACAGGGGGCTTTGGACACAGATACGCAGTATTTT. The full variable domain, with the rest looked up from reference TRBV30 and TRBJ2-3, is SQTIHQWPATLVQPVGSPLSLECTVEGTSNPNLYWYRQAAGRGLQLLFYSVGIGQISSEVPQNLSASRPQDRQFILSSKKLLLSDSGFYLCAWGQGALDTDTQYFGPGTRLTVL.

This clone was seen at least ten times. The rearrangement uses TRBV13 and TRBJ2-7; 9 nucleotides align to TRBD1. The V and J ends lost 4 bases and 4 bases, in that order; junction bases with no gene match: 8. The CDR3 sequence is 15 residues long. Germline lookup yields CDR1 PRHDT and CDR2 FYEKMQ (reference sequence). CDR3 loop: CASSSPQGARYEQYF. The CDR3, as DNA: TGTGCCAGCAGCTCTCCACAGGGGGCGAGATACGAGCAGTACTTC.

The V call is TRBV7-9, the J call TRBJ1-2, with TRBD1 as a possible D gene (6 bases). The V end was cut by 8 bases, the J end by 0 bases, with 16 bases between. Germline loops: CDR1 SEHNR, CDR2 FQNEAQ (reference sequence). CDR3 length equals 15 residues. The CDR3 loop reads CASQLSGGANYGYTF. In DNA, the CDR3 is TGTGCCAGCCAGCTTAGTGGGGGCGCTAACTATGGCTACACCTTC.

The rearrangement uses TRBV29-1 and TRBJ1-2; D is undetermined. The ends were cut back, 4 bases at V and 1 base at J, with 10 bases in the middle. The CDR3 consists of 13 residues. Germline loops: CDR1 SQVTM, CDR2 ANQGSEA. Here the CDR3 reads CSVGGGSNYGYTF. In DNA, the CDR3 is TGCAGCGTTGGGGGAGGGAGTAACTATGGCTACACCTTC.

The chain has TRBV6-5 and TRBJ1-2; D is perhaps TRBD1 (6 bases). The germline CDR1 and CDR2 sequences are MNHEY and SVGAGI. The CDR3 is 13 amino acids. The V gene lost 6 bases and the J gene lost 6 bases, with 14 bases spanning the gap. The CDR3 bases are TGTGCCAGCAGCACAGTAAGGGGGAATGGCTACACCTTC. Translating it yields CASSTVRGNGYTF.

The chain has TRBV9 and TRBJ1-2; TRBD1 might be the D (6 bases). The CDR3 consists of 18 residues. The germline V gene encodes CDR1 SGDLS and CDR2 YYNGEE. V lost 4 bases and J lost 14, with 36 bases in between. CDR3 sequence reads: CASSPQGQPFMVPPVKTF. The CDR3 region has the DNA TGTGCCAGCAGCCCCCAAGGACAGCCGTTCATGGTTCCCCCGGTGAAGACCTTC.

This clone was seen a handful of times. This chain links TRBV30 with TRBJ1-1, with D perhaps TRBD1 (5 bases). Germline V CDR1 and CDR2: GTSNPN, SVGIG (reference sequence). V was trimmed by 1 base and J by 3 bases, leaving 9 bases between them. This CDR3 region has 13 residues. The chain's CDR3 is CAWSDQGDTEAFF. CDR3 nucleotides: TGTGCCTGGAGTGACCAGGGTGACACTGAAGCTTTCTTT.

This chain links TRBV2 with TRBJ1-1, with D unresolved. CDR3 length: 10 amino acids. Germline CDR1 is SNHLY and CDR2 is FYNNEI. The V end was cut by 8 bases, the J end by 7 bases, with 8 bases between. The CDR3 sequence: CASLRDEAFF. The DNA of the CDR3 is TGTGCCAGCTTGAGGGATGAAGCTTTCTTT.

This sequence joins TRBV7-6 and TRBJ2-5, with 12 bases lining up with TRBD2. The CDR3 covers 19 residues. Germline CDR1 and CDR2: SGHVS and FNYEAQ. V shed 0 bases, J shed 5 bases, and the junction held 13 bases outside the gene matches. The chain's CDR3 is CASSLAQGTSGSLGETQYF. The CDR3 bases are TGTGCCAGCAGCTTAGCCCAGGGGACTAGCGGGTCCCTCGGGGAGACCCAGTACTTC.